A selection of T cell receptor beta chains follows, all from one sample in a study of blood T cell repertoires in COVID-19. Using immunoSEQ multiplex PCR, the repertoire was profiled, and TCRdb retains in-frame clones only, with some absent. The repertoire holds 150,000 to 200,000 clones, around 85% seen once, with roughly 9.8% in the top ten. The specimen sequenced was peripheral blood. All receptors come from a woman aged 55-70 years with COVID-19, enrolled during active disease. Both conserved end residues are part of each CDR3. A D gene is named only where the DNA matches it firmly. Clone size is stated in some rows and not others, as once, few, many or a class when expanded.

.	TRBV7-8	TRBJ2-7	.	CASSLEDPADEQYF	TGTGCCAGCAGCTTAGAAGACCCCGCGGACGAGCAGTACTTC
.	TRBV5-1	TRBJ1-2	.	CASSGSGGRERFYGGYTF	TGCGCCAGCAGCGGTTCCGGAGGGAGGGAACGGTTTTACGGAGGCTACACCTTC
.	TRBV27	TRBJ1-1	.	CASSLQGVGVAEAFF	TGTGCCAGCAGTTTACAGGGTGTTGGGGTCGCTGAAGCTTTCTTT
.	TRBV24-1	TRBJ1-2	TRBD1	CATSPTGDNYGYTF	TGTGCCACCAGTCCGACAGGGGACAACTATGGCTACACCTTC
.	TRBV7-2	TRBJ1-5	TRBD1	CASSVTGLRNQPQHF	TGTGCCAGCAGCGTGACAGGGCTCCGCAATCAGCCCCAGCATTTT
.	TRBV28	TRBJ2-7	.	CASSFAGPRGEQYF	TGTGCCAGCAGTTTTGCGGGTCCTCGGGGGGAGCAGTACTTC
.	TRBV6-5	TRBJ1-2	.	CASSNRAIGYTF	TGTGCCAGCAGTAACCGAGCGATAGGCTACACCTTC
.	TRBV9	TRBJ2-7	TRBD2	CASSQGLAGASYYEQYF	TGTGCCAGCAGCCAGGGACTAGCGGGAGCTTCCTACTACGAGCAGTACTTC
.	TRBV7-9	TRBJ1-1	.	CASSLSQGGGEAFF	TGTGCCAGCAGCCTATCCCAGGGAGGAGGTGAAGCTTTCTTT
.	TRBV3-1/TRBV3-2	TRBJ2-7	TRBD1	CTSSQGGQVDEQYF	TGTACCAGCAGCCAAGGGGGCCAGGTGGACGAGCAGTACTTC
.	TRBV14	TRBJ2-2	.	CASSQSLFGELFF	TGTGCCAGCAGCCAGAGCCTCTTCGGGGAGCTGTTTTTT
.	TRBV6-5	TRBJ1-2	.	CASSYSGRYPGYTF	TGTGCCAGCAGTTACTCAGGGAGATACCCGGGCTACACCTTC
.	TRBV25-1	TRBJ2-5	.	CASSFRGETQYF	TGTGCCAGCAGCTTCCGAGGAGAGACCCAGTACTTC
.	TRBV19	TRBJ2-5	TRBD1	CASSKRTGGAETQYF	TGTGCCAGTAGTAAGAGGACAGGGGGCGCGGAGACCCAGTACTTC
.	TRBV6-2/TRBV6-3	TRBJ2-1	.	CASSYSRDSLPRNEQFF	TGTGCCAGCAGTTACTCGAGGGACTCCCTCCCTCGGAATGAGCAGTTCTTC
.	TRBV12-3/TRBV12-4	TRBJ1-5	.	CASSTQGNQPQHF	TGTGCCAGCAGCACACAGGGCAATCAGCCCCAGCATTTT
.	TRBV28	TRBJ1-2	.	CASSLPPGVKGYTF	TGTGCCAGCAGTTTACCCCCAGGGGTGAAGGGCTACACCTTC
.	TRBV5-4	TRBJ1-3	.	CASSLQVQSSGNTIYF	TGTGCCAGCAGCCTACAGGTACAGAGCTCTGGAAACACCATATATTTT
.	TRBV4-3	TRBJ2-2	TRBD2	CASSQGLAGATGELFF	TGCGCCAGCAGCCAAGGACTAGCGGGAGCCACCGGGGAGCTGTTTTTT
.	TRBV7-2	TRBJ1-1	.	CASSLENTNTEAFF	TGTGCCAGCAGCTTAGAAAACACCAACACTGAAGCTTTCTTT
.	TRBV6-6	TRBJ2-7	TRBD1	CASSRSQGAGTYEQYF	TGTGCCAGCAGCCGCTCCCAGGGGGCAGGGACCTACGAGCAGTACTTC
.	TRBV11-3	TRBJ2-3	.	CASSLDHAGANTQYF	TGTGCCAGCAGCTTAGATCATGCAGGGGCAAATACGCAGTATTTT
.	TRBV19	TRBJ1-4	TRBD1	CASSINRGEKLFF	TGTGCCAGTAGTATTAACAGGGGTGAAAAACTGTTTTTT
.	TRBV9	TRBJ2-3	TRBD2	CASSVTSGSLPDTQYF	TGTGCCAGCAGCGTTACTAGCGGGAGCCTGCCAGATACGCAGTATTTT
.	TRBV24-1	TRBJ2-2	TRBD2	CATHSGSTGELFF	TGTGCCACCCATAGCGGGAGTACCGGGGAGCTGTTTTTT
once	TRBV29-1	TRBJ2-1	.	CSVEPSGGNLEQFF	TGCAGCGTTGAGCCGTCAGGGGGGAATCTTGAGCAGTTCTTC
.	TRBV7-2	TRBJ2-1	TRBD2	CASSLAGTSGTDNEQFF	TGTGCCAGCAGCTTGGCCGGGACTAGCGGGACTGACAATGAGCAGTTCTTC
few	TRBV6-2/TRBV6-3	TRBJ1-2	.	CASSYAVGGYGYTF	TGTGCCAGCAGTTACGCCGTGGGGGGATATGGCTACACCTTC
.	TRBV27	TRBJ1-3	.	CASSFSQPTGNPRNTIYF	TGTGCCAGCAGTTTCTCGCAGCCTACAGGGAACCCTAGAAACACCATATATTTT
.	TRBV7-8	TRBJ2-1	TRBD1	CASSIGTGVDNEQFF	TGTGCCAGCAGCATCGGGACAGGGGTAGACAATGAGCAGTTCTTC
.	TRBV7-2	TRBJ1-5	.	CASSLRRNQPQHF	TGTGCCAGCAGCTTACGCAGGAATCAGCCCCAGCATTTT
.	TRBV19	TRBJ2-7	.	CASSIFGRQASYEQYF	TGTGCCAGTAGTATCTTCGGTAGACAAGCCTCCTACGAGCAGTACTTC
.	TRBV5-1	TRBJ2-7	.	CASSLVGGPYEQYF	TGCGCCAGCAGCTTGGTAGGGGGTCCATACGAGCAGTACTTC
.	TRBV19	TRBJ1-2	TRBD1	CASSIDRWTGGNYGYTF	TGTGCCAGTAGTATAGATCGGTGGACAGGGGGTAACTATGGCTACACCTTC
.	TRBV7-9	TRBJ1-1	TRBD1	CASSSGGTEAFF	TGTGCCAGCAGCTCAGGGGGCACTGAAGCTTTCTTT
once	TRBV6-5	TRBJ1-4	.	CASKVRDNNEKLFF	TGTGCCAGCAAGGTTCGAGACAATAATGAAAAACTGTTTTTT
.	TRBV19	TRBJ2-1	.	CASRNSGSVYNEQFF	TGTGCCAGTAGGAACAGCGGGTCGGTATACAATGAGCAGTTCTTC
.	TRBV20-1	TRBJ2-5	TRBD1	CSASRPGGETQYF	TGCAGTGCTAGTCGGCCAGGGGGTGAGACCCAGTACTTC
.	TRBV7-2	TRBJ2-1	TRBD2	CASRPSGGAYNEQFF	TGTGCCAGCAGGCCTAGCGGGGGGGCCTACAATGAGCAGTTCTTC
.	TRBV12-3/TRBV12-4	TRBJ1-1	TRBD1	CASSTQQGRAFF	TGTGCCAGCAGTACCCAACAGGGGAGGGCTTTCTTT
.	TRBV7-2	TRBJ1-2	.	CASSFFRGSGYTF	TGTGCCAGCAGCTTTTTCAGGGGCTCTGGCTACACCTTC
.	TRBV4-2	TRBJ1-1	.	CASSQDGARNTEAFF	TGTGCCAGCAGCCAAGATGGGGCCAGGAACACTGAAGCTTTCTTT
.	TRBV14	TRBJ2-1	TRBD1	CASSQGGQGQRNEQFF	TGTGCCAGCAGCCAAGGTGGACAGGGGCAAAGGAATGAGCAGTTCTTC
.	TRBV7-8	TRBJ1-1	.	CASSFLGEKNTEAFF	TGTGCCAGCAGCTTTTTAGGAGAGAAGAACACTGAAGCTTTCTTT
.	TRBV6-5	TRBJ1-5	.	CASTPGYGNQPQHF	TGTGCCAGCACCCCAGGGTATGGCAATCAGCCCCAGCATTTT
.	TRBV18	TRBJ1-4	.	CASSPPLRTRTADEKLFF	TGTGCCAGCTCACCACCACTCCGAACTCGGACAGCCGATGAAAAACTGTTTTTT
.	TRBV9	TRBJ1-5	.	CASSLGSGVGQPQHF	TGTGCCAGCAGCCTAGGTTCGGGGGTAGGTCAGCCCCAGCATTTT
.	TRBV28	TRBJ2-7	TRBD2	CASRAQPGLGSYEQYF	TGTGCCAGCAGAGCACAACCGGGACTAGGTTCCTACGAGCAGTACTTC
.	TRBV11-3	TRBJ1-1	TRBD1	CASSVGQLNTEAFF	TGTGCCAGCAGCGTGGGACAGCTGAACACTGAAGCTTTCTTT
.	TRBV6-2/TRBV6-3	TRBJ2-7	.	CASSDTRWASDEQYF	TGTGCCAGCAGCGACACTAGGTGGGCAAGCGACGAGCAGTACTTC
.	TRBV5-4	TRBJ1-1	TRBD1	CASTPGQGGVGSAFF	TGTGCCAGCACCCCGGGACAGGGGGGCGTTGGTTCAGCTTTCTTT
.	TRBV6-5	TRBJ2-5	.	CASSRTVQETQYF	TGTGCCAGCAGTAGGACAGTACAAGAGACCCAGTACTTC